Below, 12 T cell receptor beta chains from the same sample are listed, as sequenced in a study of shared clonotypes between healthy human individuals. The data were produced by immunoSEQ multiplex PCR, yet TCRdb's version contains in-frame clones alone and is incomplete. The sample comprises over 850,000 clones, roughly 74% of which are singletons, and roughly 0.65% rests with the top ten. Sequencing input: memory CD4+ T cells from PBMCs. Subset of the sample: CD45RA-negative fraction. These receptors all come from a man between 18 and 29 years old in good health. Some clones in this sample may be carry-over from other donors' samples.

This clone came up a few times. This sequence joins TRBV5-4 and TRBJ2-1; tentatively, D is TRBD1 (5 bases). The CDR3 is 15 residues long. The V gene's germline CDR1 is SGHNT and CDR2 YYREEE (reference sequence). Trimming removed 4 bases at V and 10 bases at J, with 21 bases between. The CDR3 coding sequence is TGTGCCAGCAGCGCCGACCTACAGGTAATCCACGAGCAGTTCTTC. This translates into CASSADLQVIHEQFF.

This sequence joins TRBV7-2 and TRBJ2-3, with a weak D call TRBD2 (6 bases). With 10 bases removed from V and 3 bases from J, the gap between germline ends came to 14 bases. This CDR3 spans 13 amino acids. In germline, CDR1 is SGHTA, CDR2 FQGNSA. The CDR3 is CAISGEETDTQYF. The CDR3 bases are TGTGCCATCTCGGGAGAAGAGACAGATACGCAGTATTTT. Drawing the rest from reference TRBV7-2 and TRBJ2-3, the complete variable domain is GAGVSQSPSNKVTEKGKDVELRCDPISGHTALYWYRQSLGQGLEFLIYFQGNSAPDKSGLPSDRFSAERTGGSVSTLTIQRTQQEDSAVYLCAISGEETDTQYFGPGTRLTVL.

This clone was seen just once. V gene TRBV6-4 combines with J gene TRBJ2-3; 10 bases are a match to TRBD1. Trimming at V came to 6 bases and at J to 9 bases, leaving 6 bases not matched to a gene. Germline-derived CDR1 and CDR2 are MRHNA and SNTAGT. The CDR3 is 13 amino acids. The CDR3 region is CASSETGGLTQYF. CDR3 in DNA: TGTGCCAGCAGCGAGACAGGGGGCTTGACGCAGTATTTT.

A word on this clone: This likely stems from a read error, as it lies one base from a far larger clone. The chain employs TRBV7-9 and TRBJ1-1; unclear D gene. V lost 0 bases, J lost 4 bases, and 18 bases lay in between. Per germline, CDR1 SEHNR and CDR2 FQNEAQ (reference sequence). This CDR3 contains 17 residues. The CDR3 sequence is CASSLAPTTTMSTEAFF. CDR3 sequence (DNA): TGTGCCAGCAGCTTAGCCCCGACAACTACCATGAGCACTGAAGCTTTCTTT.

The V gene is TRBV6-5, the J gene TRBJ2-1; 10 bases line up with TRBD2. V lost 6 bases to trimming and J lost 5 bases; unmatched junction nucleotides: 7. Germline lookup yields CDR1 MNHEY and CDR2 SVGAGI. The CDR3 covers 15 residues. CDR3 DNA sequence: TGTGCCAGCAGCACCCGGACTAGCGGAGACAATGAGCAGTTCTTC. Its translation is CASSTRTSGDNEQFF.

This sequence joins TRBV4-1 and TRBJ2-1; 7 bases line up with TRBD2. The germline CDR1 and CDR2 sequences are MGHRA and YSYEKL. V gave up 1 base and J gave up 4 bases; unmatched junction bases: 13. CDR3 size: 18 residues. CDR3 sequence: CASSQGPRGSGPYNEQFF. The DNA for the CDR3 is TGCGCCAGCAGCCAAGGCCCCCGTGGTAGCGGGCCTTACAATGAGCAGTTCTTC.

CDR3 DNA: TGTGCCAGCAGTGGACTGTTCTCTGGGGCCAACGTCCTGACTTTC. Amino acids: CASSGLFSGANVLTF. The chain combines TRBV2 with TRBJ2-6; D gene ambiguous. The length of the CDR3 is 15 residues. V lost 4 bases, J lost 0 bases, and 7 bases lay in between. Germline CDR1 SNHLY, CDR2 FYNNEI.

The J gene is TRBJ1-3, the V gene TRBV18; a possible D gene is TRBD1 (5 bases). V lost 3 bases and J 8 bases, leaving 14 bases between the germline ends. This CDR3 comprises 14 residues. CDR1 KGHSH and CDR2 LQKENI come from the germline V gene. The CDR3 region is CASSPVGRGDTIYF. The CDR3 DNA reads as TGTGCCAGCTCACCTGTTGGAAGGGGTGACACCATATATTTT.

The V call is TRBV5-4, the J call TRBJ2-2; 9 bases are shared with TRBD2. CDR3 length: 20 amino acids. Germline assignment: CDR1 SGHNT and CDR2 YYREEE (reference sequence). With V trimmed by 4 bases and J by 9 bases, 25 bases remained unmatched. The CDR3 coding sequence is TGTGCCAGCAGCCCCTATGTGCCGTTGGGGAGCGGGAGGCTCGGCCGGGAGCTGTTTTTT. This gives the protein CASSPYVPLGSGRLGRELFF.

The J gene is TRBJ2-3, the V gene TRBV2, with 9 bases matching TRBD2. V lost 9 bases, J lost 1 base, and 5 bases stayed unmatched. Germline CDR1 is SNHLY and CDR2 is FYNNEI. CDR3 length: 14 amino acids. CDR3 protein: CARGTSRRTDTQYF. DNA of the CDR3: TGTGCCAGAGGGACTAGCCGCCGCACAGATACGCAGTATTTT.

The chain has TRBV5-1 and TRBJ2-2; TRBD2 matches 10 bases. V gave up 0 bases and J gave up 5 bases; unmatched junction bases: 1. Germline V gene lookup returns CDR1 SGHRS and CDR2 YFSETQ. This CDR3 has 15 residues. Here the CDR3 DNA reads TGCGCCAGCAGCTTGGTTAGCGGGAGGACCGGGGAGCTGTTTTTT. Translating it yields CASSLVSGRTGELFF.

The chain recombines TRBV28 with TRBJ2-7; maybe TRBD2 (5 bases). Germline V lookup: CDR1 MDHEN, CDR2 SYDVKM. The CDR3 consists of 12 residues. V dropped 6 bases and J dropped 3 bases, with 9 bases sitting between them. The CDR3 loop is CASRTGFYEQYF. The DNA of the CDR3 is TGTGCCAGCAGGACGGGATTCTACGAGCAGTACTTC. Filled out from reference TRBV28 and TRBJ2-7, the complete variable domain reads DVKVTQSSRYLVKRTGEKVFLECVQDMDHENMFWYRQDPGLGLRLIYFSYDVKMKEKGDIPEGYSVSREKKERFSLILESASTNQTSMYLCASRTGFYEQYFGPGTRLTVT.